Reported below is one TCR beta chain. What it binds is not known. CDR3 length: 14 amino acids. V dropped 0 bases and J dropped 4 bases, with 7 bases sitting between them. The germline V gene has CDR1 LNHDA and CDR2 SQIVND (reference sequence). The data were taken from a study of shared clonotypes between healthy human individuals. General study findings and limits: Non-shared clonotypes had lower generation probabilities than clonotypes shared by all four sorted-subset donors. Generally, naive subsets came out with larger estimated richness than memory subsets. The naive CD4 repertoires of several donors were compared, and roughly 5% of clonotypes were shared.

Several immunoSEQ plates held equal portions of the genomic DNA taken from each subset. Sequenced by immunoSEQ multiplex PCR; TCRdb stores in-frame clones only, minus some. The sample holds about 2.5 million clones, 85% to 95% seen once. Sample: naive CD4+ T cells from PBMCs. Subset meaning: CD45RA+ positively selected. The TCR originated in a man aged 18 to 30 in good health. Some clones in this sample may be carry-over from other donors' samples. The chain joins TRBV19 to TRBJ2-1; D is undetermined. The chain's CDR3 is CASSIDKRYNEQFF. CDR3 DNA sequence: TGTGCCAGTAGTATAGACAAGCGTTACAATGAGCAGTTCTTC.